Given below is one T cell receptor beta chain in context. Its specificity is not known. This entry comes from a study of blood T cells in healthy people across ages. Study-level findings and limits: Long-lived and aged donors differed, with more naive CD4+ cells and higher diversity in the long-lived.

The CDR3 runs 17 residues. V lost 3 bases, J lost 0 bases, and 14 bases lay in between. Each sample provided at least 5 micrograms of extracted total RNA. The second PCR ran roughly 7 to 12 cycles with a sample-barcoded 5' primer and J-beta primers. Each sample provided no less than 3 million CDR3-containing paired-end reads. From the 5' RACE reads, TCRdb called clonotypes with MiXCR, one entry per CDR3 protein. The sample has some 1.8 million distinct CDR3 sequences; roughly two fifths are singletons. This chain uses TRBV12-3 or TRBV12-4 with TRBJ1-4; D gene unclear. This TCR was recovered from a human donor in good health. The sample consisted of blood. The CDR3 region is CASSFEAYTATNEKLFF. The CDR3 coding sequence is TGTGCCAGCAGTTTCGAGGCATATACAGCAACTAATGAAAAACTGTTTTTT.